The T cell receptor beta chain under discussion was sequenced for a study of monozygotic twins with inflammatory bowel disease. This CDR3 contains 14 residues. With approximately 16 and 10 cycles respectively, two nested PCRs were carried out on TCRalpha and TCRbeta cDNA. For each CDR3 protein, TCRdb gives one entry from its re-call of the 5' RACE reads, without DNA. Across some 400,000 distinct CDR3 sequences, the top ten clones capture about 2.2% of the sample. The specimen sequenced was blood. The receptor's source is a human donor with ulcerative colitis or Crohn's disease, or a healthy co-twin of an affected twin (not recorded which). The J gene is TRBJ2-7, the V gene TRBV12-3 or TRBV12-4; with no DNA, the TCRdb D assignment of TRBD1 cannot be verified. The CDR3 reads CASSLRQGAEEQYF.